This passage covers 21 T cell receptor beta chains from one sample sequenced in a study of long-term antiretroviral therapy in people with HIV (dated by TCRdb to between 2020 and 2023). The immunoSEQ hsTCRB v3.0 assay was used at survey level resolution to sequence the TRB variable region. In TCRdb, the immuneACCESS table is reduced to in-frame sequences with V and J assigned. These tables do not hold every clone; where another copy was compared, an unresolved V gene accounts for under half, and the others remain unexplained. The sample includes about 24,000 clones, with roughly 89% observed a single time. The ten largest clones take up around 8.7% of the sample. The specimen was unsorted PBMCs, collected 1.8 years before starting antiretroviral therapy. The source is a man aged 45-60 years with HIV.

The chain links TRBV14 to TRBJ2-3; maybe TRBD1 (6 bases). The CDR3 covers 14 residues. Germline CDR1 SGHDN, CDR2 FVKESK. V lost 6 bases, J lost 1 base, and 11 bases lay in between. The CDR3 DNA reads as TGTGCCAGCAGTGTTGGGGGCGGCACAGATACGCAGTATTTT. This sequence encodes CASSVGGGTDTQYF.

This clone has just one count. The chain links TRBV11-2 to TRBJ2-7; D is perhaps TRBD2 (6 bases). Trimming left V 5 bases short and J 3 bases short, with 14 bases between. CDR1 and CDR2 from the germline V gene are SGHAT and FQNNGV. This CDR3 spans 14 amino acids. CDR3 DNA: TGTGCCAGCAGCCTGGCGGCGGGGTTCTACGAGCAGTACTTC. This sequence encodes CASSLAAGFYEQYF.

The V call is TRBV2, the J call TRBJ1-4, with 10 bases fitting TRBD1. CDR3 length: 14 amino acids. Germline loops: CDR1 SNHLY, CDR2 FYNNEI. The V gene end was trimmed by 5 bases and the J gene end by 7 bases; junction bases not matched to a gene: 4. This chain's CDR3 is CASSTGTGVEKLFF. CDR3 nucleotides: TGTGCCAGCAGTACCGGGACAGGGGTTGAAAAACTGTTTTTT.

V usage is TRBV6-9 and J usage is TRBJ2-7; D may be TRBD1 or TRBD2 (5 bases each). The germline V gene encodes CDR1 MNHGY and CDR2 SVAAGI. V was clipped by 6 bases and J by 1 base, with 19 bases between them. This CDR3 has 16 amino acids. The CDR3: CASSPDCGTGSYEQYF. The CDR3 nucleotides are TGTGCCAGCAGCCCCGATTGTGGGACGGGATCCTACGAGCAGTACTTC.

This chain connects TRBV14 to TRBJ2-7; unclear D gene. CDR1 SGHDN and CDR2 FVKESK come from the germline V gene. Between the trimmed V and J ends, which lost 3 bases and 4 bases, there was a span of 13 bases. This CDR3 spans 14 amino acids. CDR3 nucleotides: TGTGCCAGCAGCCACAGATTTGACACTTACGAGCAGTACTTC. Its protein is CASSHRFDTYEQYF.

The chain employs TRBV29-1 and TRBJ1-5, with D unclear. Germline V lookup: CDR1 SQVTM, CDR2 ANQGSEA. The V and J ends lost 6 bases and 1 base respectively, with 13 bases between them. This CDR3 region has 14 residues. CDR3 in amino acids: CSVAGPGSNQPQHF. CDR3 DNA: TGCAGCGTCGCCGGGCCGGGAAGCAATCAGCCCCAGCATTTT.

The rearrangement uses TRBV6-5 and TRBJ2-7; a possible D gene is TRBD1 (5 bases). The V and J ends lost 3 bases and 3 bases respectively, with 9 bases between them. Germline-derived CDR1 and CDR2 are MNHEY and SVGAGI. The CDR3 is 13 residues long. The CDR3 is CASSYRTNYEQYF. The CDR3 bases are TGTGCCAGCAGTTATCGGACAAACTACGAGCAGTACTTC.

This rearrangement joins TRBV18 to TRBJ2-5; D may be TRBD1 (6 bases). The V end lost 5 bases, the J end lost 4 bases, and 11 bases lay between the germline ends. Germline V CDR1 and CDR2: KGHSH, LQKENI. The CDR3 covers 13 residues. CDR3 nucleotides: TGTGCCAGCTCAACAGGGACCAGAGAGACCCAGTACTTC. Residues: CASSTGTRETQYF.

This CDR3 reads CASSRALNNQPQHF. Here the CDR3 DNA reads TGTGCCAGCAGCCGAGCCCTGAACAATCAGCCCCAGCATTTT. The chain joins TRBV27 to TRBJ1-5; no reliable D call. V lost 6 bases and J lost 3, with 12 bases in between. Germline CDR1 is MNHEY and CDR2 is SMNVEV (reference sequence). The CDR3 consists of 14 residues.

The chain's CDR3 is CASSGTGGIREQYF. CDR3 coding DNA: TGTGCCAGCAGCGGGACAGGGGGGATTCGCGAGCAGTACTTC. This rearrangement joins TRBV9 to TRBJ2-7; 10 nucleotides match TRBD1. This CDR3 region has 14 residues. V was pared by 3 bases and J by 6 bases, with 6 bases of the junction left unmatched. Germline V gives CDR1 SGDLS, CDR2 YYNGEE. Filled out from reference TRBV9 and TRBJ2-7, the complete variable domain reads DSGVTQTPKHLITATGQRVTLRCSPRSGDLSVYWYQQSLDQGLQFLIQYYNGEERAKGNILERFSAQQFPDLHSELNLSSLELGDSALYFCASSGTGGIREQYFGPGTRLTVT.

This clone showed up just a few times. The chain combines TRBV4-2 with TRBJ2-7, with D unresolved. Trimming took 0 bases from V and 5 from J, leaving 8 bases between them. Looked up from germline, CDR1 is LGHNA and CDR2 is YNFKEQ. This CDR3 has 13 amino acids. CDR3 loop: CASSQDYPDEQYF. CDR3 DNA sequence: TGTGCCAGCAGCCAAGATTATCCGGACGAGCAGTACTTC.

The table lists this clone with a few counts. J is TRBJ2-7 and V is TRBV5-8; the D is unclear. The CDR3 is made up of 14 amino acids. The germline V gene has CDR1 SGHTS and CDR2 YDEGEE. With 5 bases removed from V and 1 base from J, the gap between germline ends came to 13 bases. This CDR3 reads CASSSEESSYEQYF. The DNA of the CDR3 is TGTGCCAGCAGTTCAGAGGAGAGTTCCTACGAGCAGTACTTC.

V gene TRBV27 combines with J gene TRBJ1-2, with D perhaps matching TRBD1 (5 bases). CDR3 length: 19 amino acids. Trimming took 1 base from V and 6 from J, leaving 27 bases between them. Germline CDR1 is MNHEY and CDR2 is SMNVEV (reference sequence). The CDR3 protein is CASSLFSFPSGGSPDGYTF. The DNA of the CDR3 is TGTGCCAGCAGTTTATTTAGCTTCCCATCCGGGGGAAGTCCTGATGGCTACACCTTC.

The chain links TRBV7-9 to TRBJ2-7, with D hard to call. Trimming left V 6 bases short and J 4 bases short, with 4 bases between. Looked up from germline, CDR1 is SEHNR and CDR2 is FQNEAQ (reference sequence). The length of the CDR3 is 10 residues. DNA for the CDR3: TGTGCCAGCAGGGGATACGAGCAGTACTTC. Translation: CASRGYEQYF.

The chain is built from TRBV21-1 and TRBJ2-1; the table's D call TRBD2 went unverified against the DNA. TRBV21-1 is a recognized pseudogene. The CDR3 runs to 15 residues. The CDR3 region is CASSLPSGRGDEQFF. The CDR3, as DNA: TGTGCCAGCAGCCTCCCCTCGGGCCGGGGGGATGAGCAGTTCTTC.

This clone was seen only once. The CDR3 protein is CASSLTGTGGNEQYF. For the CDR3, the DNA is TGTGCCAGCAGCTTAACCGGGACAGGGGGCAACGAGCAGTACTTC. This chain connects TRBV7-9 to TRBJ2-7; 12 nucleotides match TRBD1. The V segment lost 2 bases and the J segment 5 bases; nucleotides outside the gene matches: 4. The CDR3 has 15 amino acids. Looked up from germline, CDR1 is SEHNR and CDR2 is FQNEAQ (reference sequence).

This chain links TRBV19 with TRBJ2-7, with D possibly TRBD2 on 6 matching bases. Trimming cost V 5 bases and J 3 bases, with 14 bases left between them. CDR1 LNHDA and CDR2 SQIVND come from the germline V gene (reference sequence). The CDR3 has 14 amino acids. CDR3: CASSLDTDYYEQYF. The DNA for the CDR3 is TGTGCCAGTAGTTTGGACACGGACTACTACGAGCAGTACTTC.

The chain couples TRBV5-4 to TRBJ1-5; 9 bases align to TRBD1. The V gene's germline CDR1 is SGHNT and CDR2 YYREEE (reference sequence). This CDR3 spans 13 amino acids. Losses at the gene ends were 3 bases for V and 7 bases for J; bases not matched to a gene: 2. CDR3 sequence reads: CASSWDREQPQHF. CDR3 sequence (DNA): TGTGCCAGCAGCTGGGACAGGGAACAGCCCCAGCATTTT.

This sequence joins TRBV5-1 and TRBJ2-5; tentatively, D is TRBD2 (6 bases). The CDR3 sequence is 13 residues long. Trimming removed 0 bases at V and 3 bases at J, with 6 bases between. Germline V gene sequence: CDR1 SGHRS, CDR2 YFSETQ. The CDR3 loop is CASSLGGEETQYF. The DNA for the CDR3 is TGCGCCAGCAGCTTGGGGGGGGAAGAGACCCAGTACTTC.

J is TRBJ2-1 and V is TRBV18; TRBD2 matches at 13 bases. The V gene end was trimmed by 2 bases and the J gene end by 7 bases; junction bases not matched to a gene: 8. In germline, CDR1 is KGHSH, CDR2 LQKENI. This CDR3 is built from 17 residues. CDR3 bases: TGTGCCAGCTCACCAATGGGACTAGCGGGAAAGGGTAATGAGCAGTTCTTC. Its translation is CASSPMGLAGKGNEQFF.

This chain uses TRBV2 with TRBJ2-5, with no clear D. The CDR3 spans 10 residues. V was clipped by 3 bases and J by 6 bases, with 2 bases between them. Germline assignment: CDR1 SNHLY and CDR2 FYNNEI. The CDR3 protein is CASSEQTQYF. DNA for the CDR3: TGTGCCAGCAGTGAGCAGACCCAGTACTTC.